This T cell receptor (beta chain) was identified during a study of early T cells in non-severe SARS-CoV-2 infection. Overall study results and limits: VDJdb matching skewed toward anti-spike CD8 responses, missing private and CD4 specificities.

Of note for this clonotype: The antigen is not known.

V was pared by 0 bases and J by 0 bases, with 10 bases between. The CDR3 length is 15 residues. The germline gives CDR1 SGDLS, CDR2 YYNGEE. Tagging with unique molecular identifiers was applied to individual cDNA molecules. TCRdb recomputed calls from the 5' RACE reads with MiXCR, one row per CDR3 protein. This table holds tens of thousands of distinct CDR3 sequences, 9% to 9.5% found once. This TCR came from an adult who was a healthcare worker with PCR-confirmed SARS-CoV-2 infection or an uninfected control (not recorded which). Sequences were obtained from whole blood. This chain connects TRBV9 to TRBJ2-7; perhaps D is TRBD1 or TRBD2 (5 bases each). The CDR3 loop is CASSVAWGSSYEQYF. The DNA of the CDR3 is TGTGCCAGCAGCGTAGCCTGGGGGAGCTCCTACGAGCAGTACTTC.